This T cell receptor (beta chain) was found in a study of CD8+ T cells in alopecia areata. This clone has only a few counts. In alopecia areata patients, both lesional scalp punch biopsies and peripheral blood were collected. This CDR3 comprises 13 residues. Germline CDR1 SQVTM, CDR2 ANQGSEA. Trimming stripped 6 bases from V and 0 bases from J, with 9 bases between. Following RNA extraction, reverse transcription yielded cDNA that acted as the sequencing template. Libraries were prepared by immunoSEQ multiplex PCR; TCRdb keeps only in-frame clonotypes and omits some of them. This table holds 150,000 to 200,000 clones, 50% to 60% found once.

The clonotype originates from a human donor with alopecia areata. The rearrangement uses TRBV29-1 and TRBJ1-5; no firm D call. This sample comprised CD4+ T cells sorted from blood, obtained at week 0. The CDR3 nucleotides read TGCAGCGTCGCTTTTTCTAGCAATCAGCCCCAGCATTTT. This codes for CSVAFSSNQPQHF.